This T cell receptor beta chain was captured by sequencing in a study of CD4 and CD8 cells across lung adenocarcinoma regions. Samples came from patients with localized non-small cell lung adenocarcinoma. Trimming took 3 bases from V and 2 from J; bases not matched to a gene: 8. Germline CDR1 SGHNT, CDR2 YENEEA. This CDR3 region has 16 residues. TCRdb fed the PCR reads into MiXCR, producing one record per CDR3 protein. The sample has approximately 4,100 distinct CDR3 sequences, roughly three fifths seen once; the top ten hold 15% to 20%. The source is a male donor with lung adenocarcinoma. The CD4 and CD8 labels of this study may be unreliable. This chain uses TRBV11-3 with TRBJ2-7; 9 nucleotides match TRBD1. The specimen was CD4+ T cells from the center of a lung tumor. In DNA, the CDR3 is TGTGCCAGCAGCTTGGAAGGGACAGGGATTGCCTACGAGCAGTACTTC. This translates into CASSLEGTGIAYEQYF.